This T cell receptor (beta chain) appears in the sequencing data of a study of blood T cell repertoires in COVID-19. The wider study: The study drew acute and convalescent COVID-19 samples from the United States, Italy and Spain. From T cells, B-cell-depleted T cells, or PBMCs came the material, which was cDNA or gDNA.

Authors' analysis steps: It was from reference gene primer amplification that nucleated cell counts were estimated. Using immunoSEQ multiplex PCR, the repertoire was profiled, and TCRdb retains in-frame clones only, with some absent. V and J calls and clone size follow that table, whereas D and trimming were derived from the DNA. Of about 170,000 clones in the sample, around two thirds are singletons; the top ten hold 3%. CDR1 and CDR2 from the germline V gene are LGHDT and YNNKEL (reference sequence). The J segment lost 3 bases and the V segment lost 4 bases, leaving 7 bases of the junction unmatched. The CDR3 is 15 amino acids.

The clonotype originates from a woman older than 75 with acute or convalescent COVID-19. The specimen sequenced was peripheral blood. V is TRBV3-1 (or the pseudogene TRBV3-2) and J is TRBJ1-2, with 8 bases fitting TRBD1. The CDR3: CASSPGQGIDYGYTF. CDR3 coding DNA: TGTGCCAGCAGCCCCGGACAGGGAATCGACTATGGCTACACCTTC.